This T cell receptor (beta chain) was identified in a study of tumor-infiltrating lymphocytes in primary liver carcinoma. As for the study in general: Resection treated the patients' primary liver carcinoma. Staging placed the tumors at T1-T3 N0M0, and they measured 4.2 to 10 cm across.

Germline lookup yields CDR1 SGHNT and CDR2 YYREEE (reference sequence). The CDR3 has 16 amino acids. The V gene lost 5 bases and the J gene lost 0 bases, with 12 bases spanning the gap. For blood RNA, unsorted whole blood served as the source, and germline DNA was extracted too. With respect to this clonotype: Its antigen remains unknown.

Constant-region priming of approximately 500 ng total RNA yielded TCR beta cDNA. Three nested multiplex PCR rounds of slightly modified ARM-PCR generated TCR beta libraries. Each of the first two PCR rounds ran approximately 11 cycles with TRBV1-TRBV30 forward and C-beta reverse primers. TCRdb passed the multiplex PCR reads through MiXCR, listing each CDR3 protein once. The repertoire holds 180,000 or so distinct CDR3 sequences, over 45% seen once, with around 68% in the top ten. Study findings and constraints: Between tumor regions, pairs overlapped more than tumor-adjacent and tumor-blood pairs did.

The sequenced material came from peripheral blood. The V call is TRBV5-4, the J call TRBJ2-6; D call uncertain. The sequence derives from a man in his forties or fifties with primary liver carcinoma and hepatitis B virus infection. The DNA for the CDR3 is TGTGCCAGCAGTTTCAGATTTCACTCTGGGGCCAACGTCCTGACTTTC. This translates into CASSFRFHSGANVLTF. The entire variable domain, with the rest obtained from reference TRBV5-4 and TRBJ2-6, is as follows: ETGVTQSPTHLIKTRGQQVTLRCSSQSGHNTVSWYQQALGQGPQFIFQYYREEENGRGNFPPRFSGLQFPNYSSELNVNALELDDSALYLCASSFRFHSGANVLTFGAGSRLTVL.